This passage covers 27 T cell receptor beta chains from one sample sequenced in a study of CD4+ T cells in melanoma. The assay was immunoSEQ multiplex PCR, and TCRdb's table has in-frame clones only and misses some. Among some 120,000 clones listed, about 92% were seen once. Sequences were obtained from peripheral blood. All receptors come from a human donor with melanoma.

This chain joins TRBV18 and TRBJ2-3, with D tentatively TRBD1 or TRBD2 (5 bases each). V lost 2 bases and J lost 6, with 6 bases in between. The CDR3 has 12 amino acids. Germline V gives CDR1 KGHSH, CDR2 LQKENI. CDR3 residues: CASSPEGDTQYF. The CDR3 DNA reads as TGTGCCAGCTCACCAGAGGGGGATACGCAGTATTTT.

The chain uses TRBV7-2 and TRBJ2-4, with a possible D match to TRBD1 (5 bases). CDR3 length equals 17 residues. CDR1 and CDR2 (germline): SGHTA, FQGNSA. The V and J ends lost 5 bases and 0 bases respectively, with 17 bases between them. The CDR3 bases are TGTGCCAGCAGCCCTCTGACAGCCGAGACAGCCAAAAACATTCAGTACTTC. Its protein product is CASSPLTAETAKNIQYF.

The chain couples TRBV21-1 to TRBJ1-1; TRBD1, the table's D call, lacks a check against the DNA. TRBV21-1 is a listed pseudogene. The CDR3 consists of 16 residues. CDR3 loop: CASSTQLDRANTEAFF. The CDR3 bases are TGTGCCAGCTCTACCCAGTTAGACAGGGCGAACACTGAAGCTTTCTTT.

This chain connects TRBV19 to TRBJ1-1; D remains unclear. Per the germline V gene, CDR1 is LNHDA and CDR2 is SQIVND (reference sequence). Trimming took off 3 bases at V and 6 bases at J, with 8 bases between the two ends. The CDR3 runs 12 residues. This CDR3 is CASSIPGSEAFF. In nucleotides, the CDR3 is TGTGCCAGTAGTATCCCCGGGTCTGAAGCTTTCTTT.

This chain links TRBV27 with TRBJ1-2; D is possibly TRBD1 (6 bases). Germline V gene data show CDR1 as MNHEY and CDR2 as SMNVEV (reference sequence). Trimming removed 6 bases at V and 3 bases at J, with 14 bases between. This CDR3 comprises 14 residues. The CDR3 DNA reads as TGTGCCAGCAGCCGGCAGGGGCTAGACTATGGCTACACCTTC. Its translation: CASSRQGLDYGYTF.

The V gene is TRBV4-1, the J gene TRBJ2-5; D gene uncertain. The V end lost 3 bases, the J end lost 0 bases, and 14 bases lay between the germline ends. The CDR3 totals 16 residues. The germline gives CDR1 MGHRA, CDR2 YSYEKL. The CDR3 coding sequence is TGCGCCAGCAGCCACCGACCGGTAAGGTACCAAGAGACCCAGTACTTC. Its protein product is CASSHRPVRYQETQYF.

This chain connects TRBV30 to TRBJ1-6; a weak D match, TRBD1 (5 bases). CDR1 and CDR2 from the germline V gene are GTSNPN and SVGIG (reference sequence). This CDR3 is 16 amino acids long. V shed 4 bases and J shed 0 bases, with 13 bases lying between them. The CDR3 is CAWKKGLSSYNSPLHF. The CDR3 DNA follows: TGTGCCTGGAAGAAGGGGTTGTCCTCCTATAATTCACCCCTCCACTTT. Using reference TRBV30 and TRBJ1-6 for the parts outside the CDR3, the full variable domain is SQTIHQWPATLVQPVGSPLSLECTVEGTSNPNLYWYRQAAGRGLQLLFYSVGIGQISSEVPQNLSASRPQDRQFILSSKKLLLSDSGFYLCAWKKGLSSYNSPLHFGNGTRLTVT.

The chain combines TRBV4-1 with TRBJ2-1; 9 positions agree with TRBD1. CDR1 MGHRA and CDR2 YSYEKL come from the germline V gene. After removal of 2 bases from V and 3 bases from J, the junction contained 5 bases not matched to a gene. The CDR3 has 16 amino acids. The CDR3 region is CASSQQQGADYNEQFF. Here the CDR3 DNA reads TGCGCCAGCAGCCAACAACAGGGGGCAGACTACAATGAGCAGTTCTTC.

The chain uses TRBV9 and TRBJ2-4, with D hard to call. This CDR3 region has 14 residues. V was clipped by 2 bases and J by 1 base, with 7 bases between them. Germline CDR1 is SGDLS and CDR2 is YYNGEE. CDR3 sequence (DNA): TGTGCCAGCAGCGTCGATGGGGCCAAAAACATTCAGTACTTC. Translating it yields CASSVDGAKNIQYF.

The chain is built from TRBV19 and TRBJ1-5, with TRBD1 as a possible D gene (6 bases). The CDR3 runs to 15 residues. The V gene's germline CDR1 is LNHDA and CDR2 SQIVND (reference sequence). V lost 4 bases and J 6 bases, leaving 16 bases between the germline ends. The CDR3 DNA is TGTGCCAGTAGTACCCGTTACAGGGCATCTCAGCCCCAGCATTTT. This codes for CASSTRYRASQPQHF. The whole variable domain, remainder taken from reference TRBV19 and TRBJ1-5, is DGGITQSPKYLFRKEGQNVTLSCEQNLNHDAMYWYRQDPGQGLRLIYYSQIVNDFQKGDIAEGYSVSREKKESFPLTVTSAQKNPTAFYLCASSTRYRASQPQHFGDGTRLSIL.

Only a few counts were recorded for this clone. The chain recombines TRBV19 with TRBJ2-1; 8 bases align to TRBD2. From germline, CDR1 is LNHDA and CDR2 SQIVND (reference sequence). With 3 bases clipped from V and 9 bases from J, the junction kept 7 bases outside the gene matches. CDR3 length equals 14 residues. CDR3 DNA: TGTGCCAGTAGTATTCAACGGGAGGGCCTTGAGCAGTTCTTC. Translating it yields CASSIQREGLEQFF.

The CDR3 here is CASSPTVSSYNSPLHF. The CDR3 DNA reads as TGTGCCAGCAGCCCGACCGTGAGCTCCTATAATTCACCCCTCCACTTT. The V gene is TRBV7-6, the J gene TRBJ1-6; D unclear. This CDR3 spans 16 amino acids. CDR1 is SGHVS, CDR2 FNYEAQ, per germline. Deletions cut 5 bases from V and 0 bases from J, with 11 bases between.

V usage is TRBV4-3 and J usage is TRBJ2-1; D is possibly TRBD1 or TRBD2 (5 bases each). Germline CDR1 reads LGHNA; CDR2 reads YSLEER. This CDR3 is 16 amino acids long. Trimming cost V 1 base and J 8 bases, with 18 bases left between them. CDR3 bases: TGCGCCAGCAGCCAAGTGGGACGCTCTGCTGGGGATGAGCAGTTCTTC. The encoded protein is CASSQVGRSAGDEQFF.

The gene calls are TRBV6-5 and TRBJ2-5; D uncertain. CDR3 size: 13 residues. Germline loops: CDR1 MNHEY, CDR2 SVGAGI. With 8 bases removed from V and 1 base from J, the gap between germline ends came to 11 bases. The CDR3 loop is CASGSRAQETQYF. Here the CDR3 DNA reads TGTGCCAGCGGATCACGGGCCCAAGAGACCCAGTACTTC.

The CDR3 bases are TGTGCCAGCAGCTTTAGTCCCGGGACAGGGGGCACTGAAGCTTTCTTT. Its protein is CASSFSPGTGGTEAFF. V usage is TRBV7-2 and J usage is TRBJ1-1, with TRBD1 identical over 11 bases. There are 16 residues in the CDR3. V trimming: 3 bases; J trimming: 4 bases; junction bases outside the gene matches: 7. Germline V gene sequence: CDR1 SGHTA, CDR2 FQGNSA.

This clone was recorded a few times. CDR3 sequence reads: CATSSRQGAIFTQQYF. The CDR3 region has the DNA TGTGCCACCAGCAGTAGGCAGGGGGCAATTTTTACGCAGCAGTACTTC. This chain connects TRBV15 to TRBJ2-7; 8 bases line up with TRBD1. V dropped 3 bases and J dropped 8; count of bases not matched to a gene: 15. Per germline, CDR1 LNHNV and CDR2 YYDKDF (reference sequence). The CDR3 consists of 16 residues.

V and J are TRBV19 and TRBJ1-5; D not certain. The CDR3 is 14 amino acids. The germline gives CDR1 LNHDA, CDR2 SQIVND (reference sequence). Trimming removed 4 bases from V and 4 bases from J, with 11 bases in between. CDR3 sequence: CASSTTVGNQPQHF. CDR3 nucleotides: TGTGCCAGTAGTACCACAGTTGGGAATCAGCCCCAGCATTTT.

V usage is TRBV28 and J usage is TRBJ1-3; no firm D call. Per the germline V gene, CDR1 is MDHEN and CDR2 is SYDVKM. Trimming took 5 bases from V and 0 from J, leaving 5 bases between them. The CDR3 consists of 13 residues. The CDR3 region is CASSRYSGNTIYF. CDR3 sequence (DNA): TGTGCCAGCAGTCGTTACTCTGGAAACACCATATATTTT.

The rearrangement joins TRBV15 to TRBJ2-1; 8 nucleotides match TRBD2. The CDR3 contains 14 residues. CDR1 and CDR2 (germline): LNHNV, YYDKDF (reference sequence). The trim removed 5 bases at V and 6 bases at J, leaving 6 bases unmatched. The CDR3 DNA is TGTGCCACCAGCGGGGATAGCGGGACCAATGAGCAGTTCTTC. This encodes CATSGDSGTNEQFF.

V gene TRBV5-5 combines with J gene TRBJ1-5; 7 nucleotides line up with TRBD1. Germline values: CDR1 SGHKS, CDR2 YYEKEE (reference sequence). The CDR3 runs to 14 residues. The ends lost 4 bases at V and 6 bases at J; junction bases unmatched: 7. The CDR3 sequence: CASSTGQDGQPQHF. CDR3 DNA sequence: TGTGCCAGCAGCACCGGACAGGACGGTCAGCCCCAGCATTTT.

The J gene is TRBJ1-5, the V gene TRBV6-1; 9 bases are a match to TRBD1. The CDR3 covers 14 residues. V was pared by 4 bases and J by 7 bases, with 5 bases of the junction left unmatched. Germline CDR1 MNHNS, CDR2 SASEGT. The chain's CDR3 is CASSARDRVQPQHF. DNA for the CDR3: TGTGCCAGCAGTGCCCGGGACAGGGTCCAGCCCCAGCATTTT.

CDR3 sequence reads: CASSLSLAVNSYNEQFF. The CDR3, as DNA: TGTGCCAGCAGCTTATCTCTAGCGGTGAACTCCTACAATGAGCAGTTCTTC. The chain is built from TRBV11-2 and TRBJ2-1; 7 bases are shared with TRBD2. In germline, CDR1 is SGHAT, CDR2 FQNNGV. This CDR3 has 17 amino acids. Losses at the gene ends were 2 bases for V and 0 bases for J; bases not matched to a gene: 7.

The V call is TRBV7-2, the J call TRBJ1-5, with TRBD1 identical over 8 bases. Trimming cost V 0 bases and J 6 bases; bases outside gene matches: 10. Germline CDR1 is SGHTA and CDR2 is FQGNSA. CDR3 size: 17 residues. The CDR3 region has the DNA TGTGCCAGCAGCTTAGCTACGGCAGGGGGCTCGGGTCAGCCCCAGCATTTT. Its protein is CASSLATAGGSGQPQHF.

V and J are TRBV6-4 and TRBJ2-3; 9 bases agree with TRBD2. V lost 3 bases, J lost 0 bases, and 16 bases stayed unmatched. Germline CDR1 reads MRHNA; CDR2 reads SNTAGT. The CDR3 runs to 20 residues. DNA of the CDR3: TGTGCCAGCAGTGAGGGGGGCCGTAGCGGGGGAACTCCTAGCACAGATACGCAGTATTTT. It specifies CASSEGGRSGGTPSTDTQYF.

This clone showed up just once. The J gene is TRBJ2-7, the V gene TRBV27; 12 nucleotides agree with TRBD2. The CDR3 is 15 amino acids. V lost 5 bases to trimming and J lost 5 bases; unmatched junction nucleotides: 7. In germline, CDR1 is MNHEY, CDR2 SMNVEV (reference sequence). The CDR3, as DNA: TGTGCCAGCAGTGACTGGACTAGCGGGACCGACGAGCAGTACTTC. Translation: CASSDWTSGTDEQYF.

CDR3 DNA: TGTGCCAGCAGCCCGGGGGAGGGGGCTTGGGAGACCCAGTACTTC. Translation gives CASSPGEGAWETQYF. The chain carries TRBV11-2 and TRBJ2-5; D assignment may be TRBD1 or TRBD2 (7 bases each). From germline, CDR1 is SGHAT and CDR2 FQNNGV. The CDR3 is made up of 15 amino acids. The germline V and J ends were trimmed by 5 bases and 5 bases, with 18 bases remaining between them.

The chain carries TRBV5-5 and TRBJ2-3; D remains unclear. Germline V CDR1 and CDR2: SGHKS, YYEKEE (reference sequence). This CDR3 spans 12 amino acids. Trimming shortened V by 4 bases and J by 1 base, and 4 bases separated the two germline ends. CDR3 sequence reads: CASSDRTDTQYF. CDR3 in DNA: TGTGCCAGCAGCGATCGCACAGATACGCAGTATTTT.